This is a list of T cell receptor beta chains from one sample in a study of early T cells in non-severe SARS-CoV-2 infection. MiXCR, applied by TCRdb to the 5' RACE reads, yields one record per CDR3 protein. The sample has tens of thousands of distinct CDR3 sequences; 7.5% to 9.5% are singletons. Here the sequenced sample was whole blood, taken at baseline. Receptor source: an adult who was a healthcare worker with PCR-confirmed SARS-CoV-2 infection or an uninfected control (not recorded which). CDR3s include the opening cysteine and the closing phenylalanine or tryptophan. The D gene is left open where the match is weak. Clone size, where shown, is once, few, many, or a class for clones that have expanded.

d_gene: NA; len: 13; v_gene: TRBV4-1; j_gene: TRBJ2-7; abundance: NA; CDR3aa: CASSPLVRDEQYF; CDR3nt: TGCGCCAGCAGCCCACTGGTTCGCGACGAGCAGTACTTC
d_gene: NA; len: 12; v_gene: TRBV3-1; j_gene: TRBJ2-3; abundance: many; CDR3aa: CASSQIGDTQYF; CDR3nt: TGTGCCAGCAGCCAAATCGGAGATACGCAGTATTTT
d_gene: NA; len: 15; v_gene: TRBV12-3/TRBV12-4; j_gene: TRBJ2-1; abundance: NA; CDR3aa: CASSLEGLGSNEQFF; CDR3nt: TGTGCCAGCAGTCTAGAGGGACTGGGATCGAATGAGCAGTTCTTC
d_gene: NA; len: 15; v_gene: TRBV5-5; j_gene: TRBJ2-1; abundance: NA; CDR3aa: CASSLGQGVDNEQFF; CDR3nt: TGTGCCAGCAGCTTGGGGCAGGGCGTCGACAATGAGCAGTTCTTC
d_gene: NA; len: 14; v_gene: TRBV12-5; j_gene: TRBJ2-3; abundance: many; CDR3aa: CASGLGGLADTQYF; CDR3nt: TGTGCTAGTGGTTTGGGAGGGTTGGCAGATACGCAGTATTTT
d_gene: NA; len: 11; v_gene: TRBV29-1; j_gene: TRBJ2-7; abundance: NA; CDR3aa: CSVWTDYEQYF; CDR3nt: TGCAGCGTTTGGACGGACTACGAGCAGTACTTC
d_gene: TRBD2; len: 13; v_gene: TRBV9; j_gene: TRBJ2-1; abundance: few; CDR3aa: CASSVDSGNEQFF; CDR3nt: TGTGCCAGCAGCGTAGATAGCGGGAATGAGCAGTTCTTC
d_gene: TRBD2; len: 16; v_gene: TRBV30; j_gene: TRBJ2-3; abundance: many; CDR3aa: CAWEPGLAAFEDTQYF; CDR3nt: TGTGCCTGGGAACCGGGACTAGCAGCTTTTGAAGATACGCAGTATTTT
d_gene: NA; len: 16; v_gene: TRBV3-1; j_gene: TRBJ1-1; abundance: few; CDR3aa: CASSQDLGDLNTEAFF; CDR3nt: TGTGCCAGCAGCCAAGATCTTGGGGACCTGAACACTGAAGCTTTCTTT
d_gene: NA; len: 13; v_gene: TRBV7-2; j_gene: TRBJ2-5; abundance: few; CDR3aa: CASSLVREETQYF; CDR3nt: TGTGCCAGCAGCTTAGTTAGGGAAGAGACCCAGTACTTC
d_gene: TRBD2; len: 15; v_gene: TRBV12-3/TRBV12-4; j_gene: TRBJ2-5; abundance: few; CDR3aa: CASSAGGPYQETQYF; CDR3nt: TGTGCCAGCAGTGCGGGAGGCCCGTACCAAGAGACCCAGTACTTC
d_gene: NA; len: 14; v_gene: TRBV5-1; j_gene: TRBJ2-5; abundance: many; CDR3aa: CASSLASPQETQYF; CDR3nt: TGCGCCAGCAGCTTGGCCAGTCCCCAGGAGACCCAGTACTTC
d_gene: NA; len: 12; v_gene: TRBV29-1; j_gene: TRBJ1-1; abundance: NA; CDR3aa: CSVASGDTEAFF; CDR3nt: TGCAGCGTGGCGTCAGGGGACACTGAAGCTTTCTTT
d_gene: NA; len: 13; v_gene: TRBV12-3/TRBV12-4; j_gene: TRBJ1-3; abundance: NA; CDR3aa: CASSLLPGNTIYF; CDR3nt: TGTGCCAGCAGTCTTTTACCCGGAAACACCATATATTTT
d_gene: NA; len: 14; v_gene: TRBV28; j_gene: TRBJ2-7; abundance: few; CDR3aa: CASRGGGVRYEQYF; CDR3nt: TGTGCCAGTCGAGGGGGAGGGGTACGATACGAGCAGTACTTC
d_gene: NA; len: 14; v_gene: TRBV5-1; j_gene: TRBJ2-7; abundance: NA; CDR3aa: CASSLGRGSYEQYF; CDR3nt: TGCGCCAGCAGCTTGGGCAGGGGCTCCTACGAGCAGTACTTC
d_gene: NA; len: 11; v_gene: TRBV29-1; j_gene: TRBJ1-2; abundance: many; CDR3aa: CSVEGNYGYTF; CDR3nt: TGCAGCGTTGAGGGAAACTATGGCTACACCTTC
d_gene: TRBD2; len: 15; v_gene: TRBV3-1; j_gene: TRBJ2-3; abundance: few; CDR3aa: CASSPTSGGSDTQYF; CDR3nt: TGTGCCAGCAGCCCCACTAGCGGGGGTTCAGATACGCAGTATTTT
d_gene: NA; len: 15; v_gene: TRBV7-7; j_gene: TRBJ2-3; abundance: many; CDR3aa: CASSSLPGRADTQYF; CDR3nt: TGTGCTAGCAGCTCACTCCCGGGGCGAGCAGATACGCAGTATTTT
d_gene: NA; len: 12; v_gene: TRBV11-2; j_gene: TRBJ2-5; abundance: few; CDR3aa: CASSPSRETQYF; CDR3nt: TGTGCCAGCAGCCCCTCACGGGAGACCCAGTACTTC
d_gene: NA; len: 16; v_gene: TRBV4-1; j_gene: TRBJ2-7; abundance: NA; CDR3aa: CASSQDQFEAPREQYF; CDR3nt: TGCGCCAGCAGCCAAGATCAATTTGAGGCTCCCAGGGAGCAGTACTTC
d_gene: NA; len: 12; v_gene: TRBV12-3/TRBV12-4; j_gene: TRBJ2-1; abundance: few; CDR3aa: CASSFGVNEQFF; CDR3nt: TGTGCCAGCAGTTTCGGGGTCAATGAGCAGTTCTTC
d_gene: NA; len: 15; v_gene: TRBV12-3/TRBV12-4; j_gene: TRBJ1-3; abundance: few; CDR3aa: CASSLRRSSGNTIYF; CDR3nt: TGTGCCAGCAGTTTAAGAAGGTCCTCTGGAAACACCATATATTTT
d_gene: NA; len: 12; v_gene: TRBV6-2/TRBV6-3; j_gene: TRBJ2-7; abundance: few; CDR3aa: CASSYRTYEQYF; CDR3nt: TGTGCCAGCAGTTACAGGACCTACGAGCAGTACTTC
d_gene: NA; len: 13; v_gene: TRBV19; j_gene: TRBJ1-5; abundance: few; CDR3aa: CASSMSSNQPQHF; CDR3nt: TGTGCCAGTAGTATGAGCAGCAATCAGCCCCAGCATTTT
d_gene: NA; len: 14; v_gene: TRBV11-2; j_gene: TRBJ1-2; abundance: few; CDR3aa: CATTPGRVLYGYTF; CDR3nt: TGTGCCACCACGCCCGGGCGGGTGCTCTATGGCTACACCTTC
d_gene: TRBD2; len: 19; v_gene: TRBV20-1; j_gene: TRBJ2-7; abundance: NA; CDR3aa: CSRGLSKREAHSSSYEQYF; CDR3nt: TGCAGCAGAGGCCTGTCGAAGCGGGAGGCCCATTCGAGCTCCTACGAGCAGTACTTC